Following are 30 T cell receptor beta chains from one sample sequenced in a study of control samples from healthy donors and cancer patients. Repertoires were generated with immunoSEQ multiplex PCR, while TCRdb's copy carries only in-frame clones and drops some. The sample has some 100,000 clones, around 90% seen once. Sequencing input: blood. The receptors come from a human donor in good health. The donor label of this sample is uncertain.

This clone was detected only once. The chain combines TRBV6-5 with TRBJ2-7; D might be TRBD1 (5 bases). The CDR3 loop spans 12 amino acids. V lost 10 bases and J 5 bases, leaving 15 bases between the germline ends. The V gene's germline CDR1 is MNHEY and CDR2 SVGAGI. CDR3 nucleotides: TGTGCCACTAAGGGGCCGGGCCACGAGCAGTACGTC. This gives the protein CATKGPGHEQYV.

The rearrangement uses TRBV10-3 and TRBJ2-3; 7 nucleotides align to TRBD2. The V gene's germline CDR1 is ENHRY and CDR2 SYGVKD. This CDR3 has 16 residues. J gave up 0 bases and V 0 bases, and 3 bases lay outside the gene matches. CDR3 nucleotide sequence: TGTGCCATCAGTGAGTCGTGGCGGGGGAGCACAGATACGCAGTATTTT. It is translated as CAISESWRGSTDTQYF.

The chain recombines TRBV28 with TRBJ2-5; tentatively, D is TRBD2 (7 bases). Germline assignment: CDR1 MDHEN and CDR2 SYDVKM. The ends were cut back, 1 base at V and 1 base at J, with 13 bases in the middle. The CDR3 consists of 16 residues. CDR3 region: CASSLSQGGGQETQYF. The CDR3 nucleotides read TGTGCCAGCAGTTTATCCCAGGGAGGGGGCCAAGAGACCCAGTACTTC.

V gene TRBV11-3 combines with J gene TRBJ2-7, with 8 bases that match TRBD1. Per germline, CDR1 SGHNT and CDR2 YENEEA. The V segment lost 2 bases and the J segment 1 base; nucleotides outside the gene matches: 4. The CDR3 totals 15 residues. CDR3: CASSLRTGPSYEQYF. For the CDR3, the DNA is TGTGCCAGCAGCTTACGGACAGGGCCGTCCTACGAGCAGTACTTC. Full variable domain (outside the CDR3, taken from reference TRBV11-3 and TRBJ2-7): EAGVVQSPRYKIIEKKQPVAFWCNPISGHNTLYWYLQNLGQGPELLIRYENEEAVDDSQLPKDRFSAERLKGVDSTLKIQPAELGDSAVYLCASSLRTGPSYEQYFGPGTRLTVT.

The chain has TRBV5-5 and TRBJ2-3; the D gene could be TRBD1 or TRBD2 (5 bases each). V was cut by 3 bases and J by 0 bases, with 17 bases left in between. CDR1 is SGHKS, CDR2 YYEKEE, per germline (reference sequence). The CDR3 totals 17 residues. The CDR3 sequence is CASSSRWVGVSTDTQYF. DNA for the CDR3: TGTGCCAGCAGCTCTAGGTGGGTGGGGGTGAGCACAGATACGCAGTATTTT. The full variable domain, completed using reference TRBV5-5 and TRBJ2-3, is DAGVTQSPTHLIKTRGQQVTLRCSPISGHKSVSWYQQVLGQGPQFIFQYYEKEERGRGNFPDRFSARQFPNYSSELNVNALLLGDSALYLCASSSRWVGVSTDTQYFGPGTRLTVL.

The chain is built from TRBV19 and TRBJ1-3; unclear D gene. This CDR3 has 16 amino acids. Germline lookup yields CDR1 LNHDA and CDR2 SQIVND (reference sequence). V dropped 3 bases and J dropped 0 bases, with 12 bases sitting between them. CDR3 region: CASSIAGSNSGNTIYF. The CDR3 DNA is TGTGCCAGTAGTATTGCCGGGTCGAACTCTGGAAACACCATATATTTT.

This clone was seen a few times. V and J are TRBV28 and TRBJ2-3, with D unresolved. The CDR3 totals 11 residues. The V end lost 8 bases, the J end lost 10 bases, and 13 bases lay between the germline ends. The germline V gene has CDR1 MDHEN and CDR2 SYDVKM. For the CDR3, the DNA is TGTGCCAGCCAAGAACAGCAGGCGCAGTATTTT. It specifies CASQEQQAQYF.

The J gene is TRBJ2-1, the V gene TRBV24-1; 10 bases agree with TRBD1. Per germline, CDR1 KGHDR and CDR2 SFDVKD. With 5 bases clipped from V and 3 bases from J, the junction kept 6 bases outside the gene matches. The CDR3 length is 16 residues. DNA of the CDR3: TGTGCCACCAGTGCCCCGGGACAGGGGAACTACAATGAGCAGTTCTTC. The encoded protein is CATSAPGQGNYNEQFF.

V usage is TRBV2 and J usage is TRBJ1-6; D unclear. The length of the CDR3 is 17 residues. The V end was cut by 2 bases, the J end by 0 bases, with 11 bases between. Germline V gene data show CDR1 as SNHLY and CDR2 as FYNNEI. The chain's CDR3 is CASSENRLSSYNSPLHF. The CDR3 DNA is TGTGCCAGCAGTGAAAACAGATTAAGCTCCTATAATTCACCCCTCCACTTT. The full variable domain, its missing parts supplied by reference TRBV2 and TRBJ1-6, is EPEVTQTPSHQVTQMGQEVILRCVPISNHLYFYWYRQILGQKVEFLVSFYNNEISEKSEIFDDQFSVERPDGSNFTLKIRSTKLEDSAMYFCASSENRLSSYNSPLHFGNGTRLTVT.

The V and J genes are TRBV6-5 and TRBJ2-6; D is uncertain. V lost 6 bases and J lost 0, with 9 bases in between. There are 15 residues in the CDR3. Per the germline V gene, CDR1 is MNHEY and CDR2 is SVGAGI. The DNA for the CDR3 is TGTGCCAGCAGGGCAACTGCCTCTGGGGCCAACGTCCTGACTTTC. This sequence encodes CASRATASGANVLTF.

The chain combines TRBV3-1 (or the pseudogene TRBV3-2) with TRBJ1-2, with a weak D call TRBD1 (6 bases). Trimming took off 4 bases at V and 4 bases at J, with 22 bases between the two ends. The CDR3 sequence is 17 residues long. The germline gives CDR1 LGHDT, CDR2 YNNKEL (reference sequence). CDR3 coding DNA: TGTGCCAGCAGCCTAAATATCCGGGACACCAGCACCTATGGCTACACCTTC. It specifies CASSLNIRDTSTYGYTF.

This clone was found a few times. This chain joins TRBV3-1 (or the pseudogene TRBV3-2) and TRBJ2-3, with D perhaps being TRBD1 or TRBD2 (5 bases each). The germline gives CDR1 LGHDT, CDR2 YNNKEL (reference sequence). V was pared by 2 bases and J by 10 bases, with 19 bases between. The CDR3 loop spans 15 amino acids. CDR3 sequence reads: CASSQRGRDQTAQYF. CDR3 sequence (DNA): TGTGCCAGCAGCCAACGGGGCAGAGATCAGACAGCGCAGTATTTT.

This clone appeared a single time. The genes are TRBV5-4 and TRBJ1-1, with 8 bases lining up with TRBD1. CDR3 size: 14 residues. Germline lookup yields CDR1 SGHNT and CDR2 YYREEE (reference sequence). J lost 0 bases, V lost 4 bases, and 2 bases had no gene match. In DNA form, the CDR3 reads TGTGCCAGCAGCCTACAGGGGGTGAACACTGAAGCTTTCTTT. Protein: CASSLQGVNTEAFF.

The chain combines TRBV5-6 with TRBJ2-1; D is perhaps TRBD2 (6 bases). The CDR3 spans 16 residues. The V end lost 5 bases, the J end lost 7 bases, and 22 bases lay between the germline ends. Germline CDR1 SGHDT, CDR2 YYEEEE. CDR3 residues: CASRRMDYGLRNEQFF. CDR3 bases: TGTGCCAGCAGAAGAATGGACTACGGATTAAGGAATGAGCAGTTCTTC. Using reference TRBV5-6 and TRBJ2-1 for the parts outside the CDR3, the full variable domain is DAGVTQSPTHLIKTRGQQVTLRCSPKSGHDTVSWYQQALGQGPQFIFQYYEEEERQRGNFPDRFSGHQFPNYSSELNVNALLLGDSALYLCASRRMDYGLRNEQFFGPGTRLTVL.

V and J are TRBV9 and TRBJ2-2; 11 nucleotides match TRBD2. With V trimmed by 2 bases and J by 6 bases, 3 bases remained unmatched. The germline V gene has CDR1 SGDLS and CDR2 YYNGEE. The CDR3 totals 15 residues. The CDR3: CASSVTSGGSGELFF. The CDR3 nucleotides are TGTGCCAGCAGCGTCACTAGCGGGGGTTCCGGGGAGCTGTTTTTT.

V usage is TRBV10-3 and J usage is TRBJ2-6; D assignment may be TRBD1 or TRBD2 (5 bases each). The CDR3 runs to 17 residues. V was shortened by 7 bases and J by 0 bases, with 16 bases between the two germline ends. Germline CDR1 ENHRY, CDR2 SYGVKD. CDR3 region: CAITAGDVGSGANVLTF. The DNA of the CDR3 is TGTGCCATCACCGCCGGGGACGTGGGCTCTGGGGCCAACGTCCTGACTTTC.

This clone was seen only once. The chain employs TRBV29-1 and TRBJ2-5; D is possibly TRBD2 (5 bases). Germline CDR1 SQVTM, CDR2 ANQGSEA. V lost 3 bases to trimming and J lost 5 bases, with 13 bases between them. This CDR3 contains 13 residues. The CDR3 protein is CSVELPGRETQYF. CDR3 coding DNA: TGCAGCGTTGAGCTTCCGGGAAGGGAGACCCAGTACTTC.

The rearrangement uses TRBV9 and TRBJ1-3; D possibly corresponds to TRBD1 (6 bases). The CDR3 totals 14 residues. V lost 2 bases to trimming and J lost 4 bases, with 10 bases between them. CDR1 and CDR2 from the germline V gene are SGDLS and YYNGEE. The CDR3 bases are TGTGCCAGCAGCGTTGAGGGGGGCGGAAACACCATATATTTT. Translating it yields CASSVEGGGNTIYF.

This clone was detected only once. The chain is built from TRBV5-1 and TRBJ2-2; D not resolved. Trimming removed 4 bases from V and 0 bases from J, with 10 bases in between. This CDR3 has 15 amino acids. Per germline, CDR1 SGHRS and CDR2 YFSETQ. In nucleotides, the CDR3 is TGCGCCAGCAGCCCCGGAGCCACGAACACCGGGGAGCTGTTTTTT. Its translation is CASSPGATNTGELFF.

The CDR3: CASSLTDSNQPQHF. The CDR3 DNA sequence: TGTGCCAGCAGCTTGACTGATAGCAATCAGCCCCAGCATTTT. This chain uses TRBV11-2 with TRBJ1-5, with no clear D. Germline lookup yields CDR1 SGHAT and CDR2 FQNNGV. The germline V and J ends were trimmed by 3 bases and 0 bases, with 6 bases remaining between them. The CDR3 totals 14 residues.

The rearrangement uses TRBV7-6 and TRBJ2-7; 7 bases fit TRBD1. CDR1 SGHVS and CDR2 FNYEAQ come from the germline V gene. The length of the CDR3 is 13 residues. The trim removed 3 bases at V and 6 bases at J, leaving 5 bases unmatched. DNA of the CDR3: TGTGCCAGCAGCTTGGGATCAGGGGGCGAGCAGTACGTC. Protein sequence: CASSLGSGGEQYV.

Only one count was recorded for this clone. The CDR3 DNA reads as TGTGCCAGCAGCCCCCCGGGAGAGACCCAGTACTTC. As protein: CASSPPGETQYF. The chain couples TRBV5-8 to TRBJ2-5; the D is unclear. Germline-derived CDR1 and CDR2 are SGHTS and YDEGEE. The CDR3 sequence is 12 residues long. V gave up 4 bases and J gave up 4 bases, with 8 bases separating them.

CDR3 sequence reads: CASSSIGQGSETQYF. The CDR3 DNA is TGTGCCAGCAGCTCTATAGGACAGGGCTCCGAGACCCAGTACTTC. The V call is TRBV11-2, the J call TRBJ2-5; 8 bases are a match to TRBD1. Germline values: CDR1 SGHAT, CDR2 FQNNGV. V dropped 4 bases and J dropped 5; count of bases not matched to a gene: 9. The CDR3 runs to 15 residues.

V and J are TRBV7-2 and TRBJ2-3; the match to TRBD2 covers 9 bases. Germline V gene sequence: CDR1 SGHTA, CDR2 FQGNSA. The CDR3 consists of 15 residues. Germline trimming cut 5 bases from V and 7 bases from J; bases unmatched to any gene: 10. CDR3 DNA sequence: TGTGCCAGCAGCCCCCTCAAGCGGGGGGCATATACGCAGTATTTT. Residues: CASSPLKRGAYTQYF.

The V gene is TRBV30, the J gene TRBJ1-3; D unclear. CDR3 length equals 12 residues. Trimming left V 2 bases short and J 9 bases short, with 11 bases between. The germline V gene encodes CDR1 GTSNPN and CDR2 SVGIG (reference sequence). CDR3 in amino acids: CAWSNGGSTIYF. The CDR3, as DNA: TGTGCCTGGAGTAATGGCGGATCCACCATATATTTT.

V is TRBV4-3 and J is TRBJ2-1, with D perhaps being TRBD1 or TRBD2 (5 bases each). V was clipped by 0 bases and J by 9 bases, with 9 bases between them. CDR3 length: 13 amino acids. CDR1 is LGHNA, CDR2 YSLEER, per germline. The DNA for the CDR3 is TGCGCCAGCAGCCAAGACCGGGGACGTGAGCAGTTCTTC. It codes for CASSQDRGREQFF.

This rearrangement joins TRBV7-2 to TRBJ1-5, with 8 bases identical to TRBD1. CDR1 is SGHTA, CDR2 FQGNSA, per germline. J was trimmed by 6 bases and V by 2 bases; bases with no gene match: 6. This CDR3 comprises 15 residues. This CDR3 reads CASSLSGGTGQPQHF. The CDR3 DNA sequence: TGTGCCAGCAGCTTATCAGGGGGCACGGGTCAGCCCCAGCATTTT.

The chain is built from TRBV7-2 and TRBJ2-2; D uncertain. Germline loops: CDR1 SGHTA, CDR2 FQGNSA. The CDR3 covers 16 residues. Trimming pared 1 base from V and 0 bases from J, leaving 9 bases between. This CDR3 reads CASSLVFGPNTGELFF. CDR3 sequence (DNA): TGTGCCAGCAGCTTAGTGTTCGGTCCGAACACCGGGGAGCTGTTTTTT. Complete variable domain (other parts from reference TRBV7-2 and TRBJ2-2): GAGVSQSPSNKVTEKGKDVELRCDPISGHTALYWYRQSLGQGLEFLIYFQGNSAPDKSGLPSDRFSAERTGGSVSTLTIQRTQQEDSAVYLCASSLVFGPNTGELFFGEGSRLTVL.

This clone was found once. The V call is TRBV5-6, the J call TRBJ2-3, with TRBD1 matching 7 bases. With 5 bases clipped from V and 4 bases from J, the junction kept 10 bases outside the gene matches. The CDR3 runs 15 residues. Germline V CDR1 and CDR2: SGHDT, YYEEEE. The CDR3 region is CASSLLQGRPDTQYF. The CDR3 bases are TGTGCCAGCAGTCTACTACAGGGGCGTCCAGATACGCAGTATTTT.

This clone was counted only a few times. The chain links TRBV10-3 to TRBJ1-1; no reliable D call. Between the trimmed V and J ends, which lost 6 bases and 5 bases, there was a span of 13 bases. CDR1 is ENHRY, CDR2 SYGVKD, per germline. The CDR3 contains 13 residues. CDR3 bases: TGTGCCATCAGCCGGGCTCAGGAGACTGAAGCTTTCTTT. It translates to CAISRAQETEAFF.